The source of this T cell receptor beta chain is a study of response to subunit inactivated influenza vaccine. This clonotype was counted only a few times. Trimming cost V 5 bases and J 7 bases; bases outside gene matches: 11. The CDR3 is 14 amino acids. TCRdb re-derived calls from the RT-PCR reads in MiXCR, one entry per CDR3 protein. The sample includes around 200,000 distinct CDR3 sequences, roughly 12% of them seen just once. These records were also assigned to another study, of T cells expressing NK-cell markers. According to that study: What made the TCR beta cDNA was 5'RACE template switching with UMIs. Beta-chain profiling covered CD3+CD56+NKG2C+, CD3+CD56+NKG2C- and CD3+CD56-NKG2C+ sorted subsets. Within the sequenced cohort of eight donors, seven exhibited HCMV seropositivity and one was seronegative. Several experiments added an anti-gamma-delta TCR antibody to sort only alpha-beta TCR T cells. Topping the CD3+CD56-NKG2C+ fraction as well were these clonotypes, in a few donors.

The J gene is TRBJ2-7, the V gene TRBV12-3 or TRBV12-4, with 7 nucleotides matching TRBD2. The sample here was CD8+ T cells sorted from PBMCs, taken 11 to 12 days after vaccination. The origin of this receptor is a man aged 45-60 years who received an inactivated influenza vaccine. CDR3 DNA sequence: TGTGCCAGCAGTACCTATCGGGGACTAAGGGAGCAGTACTTC. It specifies CASSTYRGLREQYF.